This T cell receptor (beta chain) is from a study of cytomegalovirus exposure and HLA in healthy donors. Overall study context: Early released data comprised tens of millions of unique TCRs from HLA-typed donors. Whole-study results and caveats: In a later analysis, TCR beta V- and J-gene trimming was associated with a missense DCLRE1C variant.

Looked up from germline, CDR1 is MNHEY and CDR2 is SMNVEV (reference sequence). V was cut by 6 bases and J by 7 bases, with 15 bases left in between. The CDR3 spans 13 residues. Details on this clone: The target antigen is unknown.

PCR primers comprised 60 Vbeta and 13 Jbeta primers. TCRdb's table, derived via immunoSEQ multiplex PCR, lists solely in-frame clones and lacks some. The sample records roughly 130,000 clones, approximately 75% being singletons. The chain carries TRBV27 and TRBJ1-1; weak D call: TRBD1 (5 bases). Specimen: PBMCs. The sequence was obtained from a middle-aged woman in good health and CMV-seropositive. The CDR3 DNA reads as TGTGCCAGCAGCCTAACCGCAGGGATTGAAGCTTTCTTT. Amino acid sequence: CASSLTAGIEAFF.